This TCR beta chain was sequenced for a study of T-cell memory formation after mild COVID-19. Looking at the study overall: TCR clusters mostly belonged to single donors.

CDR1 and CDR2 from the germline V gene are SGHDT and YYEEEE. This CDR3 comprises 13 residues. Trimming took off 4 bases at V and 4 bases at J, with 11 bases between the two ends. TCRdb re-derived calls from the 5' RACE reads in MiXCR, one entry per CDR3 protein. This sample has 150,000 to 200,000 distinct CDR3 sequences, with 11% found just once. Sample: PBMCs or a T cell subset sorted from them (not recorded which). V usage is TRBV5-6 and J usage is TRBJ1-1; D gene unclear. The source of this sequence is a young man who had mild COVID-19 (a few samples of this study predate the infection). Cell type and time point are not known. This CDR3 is CASSRIGSTEAFF. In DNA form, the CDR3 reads TGTGCCAGCAGCCGCATAGGGAGCACTGAAGCTTTCTTT.